The T cell receptor (beta chain) under discussion was sequenced for a study of blood T cell repertoires in COVID-19. Profiling relied on immunoSEQ multiplex PCR, and the TCRdb table lists in-frame clones only, not all of them. The table lists under 250,000 clones, about nine tenths of them singletons. Germline V gene lookup returns CDR1 LNHDA and CDR2 SQIVND (reference sequence). This CDR3 contains 15 residues. V lost 7 bases to trimming and J lost 4 bases; unmatched junction nucleotides: 7. The sample consisted of peripheral blood. The chain carries TRBV19 and TRBJ2-6, with 7 bases lining up with TRBD1. This sequence was found in a man in his fifties with COVID-19, enrolled during active disease. CDR3: CASKGGASGANVLTF. In nucleotides, the CDR3 is TGTGCCAGTAAAGGGGGCGCTTCCGGGGCCAACGTCCTGACTTTC.